This T cell receptor (beta chain) was retrieved from a study of T cells in Graves' hyperthyroidism and ophthalmopathy. About the research overall: Any treatment followed the collection of peripheral blood at initial diagnosis. Findings of the study overall: Ophthalmopathy was distinguished from stable hyperthyroidism by 13 V-J signatures. Peripheral blood also featured most of the thyroid clonotypes expanded above 0.001.

Germline loops: CDR1 MNHEY, CDR2 SVGEGT. The CDR3 loop spans 16 amino acids. With 6 bases clipped from V and 4 bases from J, the junction kept 14 bases outside the gene matches. RNA transcripts provided the source from which TCR beta CDR3 regions were amplified. The TCR CDR3 first-round RT-PCR relied on the HTBI primer set. TCRdb processed the multiplex PCR reads anew with MiXCR; each CDR3 protein has one entry. The table lists 490,000 or so distinct CDR3 sequences, 20% of them singletons. This clonotype was counted between two and nine times. Its antigen remains unidentified. Used for diagnoses were clinical symptoms, serum thyroxine and TRAb, thyroid ultrasound and orbital computed tomography.

The chain uses TRBV6-2 or TRBV6-3 and TRBJ1-2; 7 nucleotides match TRBD1. The origin of this receptor is a man in his forties or fifties with Graves' ophthalmopathy. Sequences were obtained from blood. CDR3 sequence: CASSPGPGQATYGYTF. CDR3 in DNA: TGTGCCAGCAGCCCCGGCCCTGGACAGGCCACCTATGGCTACACCTTC.